The entry below describes one T cell receptor (beta chain). Its antigen is as yet unknown. Because the CDR3's place on the DNA is in doubt, the DNA is left out and the CDR3 is given as listed by TCRdb. This record belongs to a study of CD8 T cells in ankylosing spondylitis. Regarding the study as a whole: Eight highly homologous variants formed a TCR beta motif that appeared characteristic of ankylosing spondylitis blood. Certain motif variants had earlier been reported in reactive arthritis synovial fluid and blood.

Each TCR beta library was made by quantitative 5'-RACE that incorporated molecular barcodes. TCRdb redid the calling of the 5' RACE reads with MiXCR, one entry per CDR3 protein. The sample records 190,000 or so distinct CDR3 sequences, roughly 13% being singletons. The CDR3 is made up of 15 amino acids, end residues included. Germline CDR1 MRHNA, CDR2 SNTAGT. The specimen sequenced was blood, either unsorted or a sorted T cell fraction (not recorded which). The rearrangement uses TRBV6-4 and TRBJ2-2; the DNA was not used to check the table's D call, TRBD2. The clonotype originates from a male donor with ankylosing spondylitis or in good health (not recorded which). The CDR3 here is CASSTGTSTPGSCFF.